This T cell receptor (beta chain) was captured by sequencing in a study of blood T cell repertoires in COVID-19. Whole-study context: Samples representing acute and convalescent COVID-19 were sourced from the United States, Italy and Spain. T cells, B-cell-depleted T cells, or PBMCs provided the cDNA or gDNA that served as material.

Original handling: For nucleated cells, counts were estimated from reference gene primer amplification. Measured with immunoSEQ multiplex PCR; TCRdb has only the in-frame clones, and not every one. That table gives V, J and clone size, and the DNA gave D and trimming. Altogether approximately 180,000 clones are present, about 91% being singletons, with the ten largest covering 1.5% to 2%. This CDR3 is built from 16 residues. The V and J ends lost 4 bases and 1 base, in that order; junction bases with no gene match: 2. Per germline, CDR1 LGHDT and CDR2 YNNKEL (reference sequence). This chain connects TRBV3-1 (or the pseudogene TRBV3-2) to TRBJ2-6; 9 bases map to TRBD1. Sequencing input: peripheral blood. The TCR originated in a woman aged 45-60 years with acute or convalescent COVID-19. The CDR3 bases are TGTGCCAGCAGCCGGGACAGGGTGTCTGGGGCCAACGTCCTGACTTTC. This codes for CASSRDRVSGANVLTF.